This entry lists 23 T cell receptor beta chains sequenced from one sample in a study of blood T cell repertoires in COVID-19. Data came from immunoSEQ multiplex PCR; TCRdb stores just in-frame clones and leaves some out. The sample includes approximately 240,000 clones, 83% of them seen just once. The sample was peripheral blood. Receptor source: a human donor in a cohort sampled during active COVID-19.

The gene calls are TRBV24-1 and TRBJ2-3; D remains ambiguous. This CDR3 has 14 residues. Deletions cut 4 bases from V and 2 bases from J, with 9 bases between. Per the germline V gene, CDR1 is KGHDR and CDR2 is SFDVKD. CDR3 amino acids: CATSENGVTDTQYF. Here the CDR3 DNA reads TGTGCCACCAGTGAGAACGGAGTCACAGATACGCAGTATTTT.

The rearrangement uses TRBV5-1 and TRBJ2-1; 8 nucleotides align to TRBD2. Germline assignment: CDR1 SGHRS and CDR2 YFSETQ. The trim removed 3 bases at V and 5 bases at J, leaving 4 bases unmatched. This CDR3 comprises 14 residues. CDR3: CASSYSGTNNEQFF. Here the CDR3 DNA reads TGCGCCAGCAGCTATAGCGGGACTAACAATGAGCAGTTCTTC.

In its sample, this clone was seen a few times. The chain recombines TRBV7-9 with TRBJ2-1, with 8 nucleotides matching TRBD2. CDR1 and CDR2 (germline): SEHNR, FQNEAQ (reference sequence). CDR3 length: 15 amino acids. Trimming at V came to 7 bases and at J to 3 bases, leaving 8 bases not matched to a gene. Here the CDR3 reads CASIASGRLYNEQFF. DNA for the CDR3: TGTGCCAGCATCGCGAGCGGGAGACTCTACAATGAGCAGTTCTTC.

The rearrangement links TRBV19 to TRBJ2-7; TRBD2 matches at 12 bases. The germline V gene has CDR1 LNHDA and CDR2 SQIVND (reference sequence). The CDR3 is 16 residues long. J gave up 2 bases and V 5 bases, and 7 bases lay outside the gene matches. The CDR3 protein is CASSGHLAGGPYEQYF. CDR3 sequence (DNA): TGTGCCAGTAGTGGGCATCTAGCGGGAGGGCCCTACGAGCAGTACTTC.

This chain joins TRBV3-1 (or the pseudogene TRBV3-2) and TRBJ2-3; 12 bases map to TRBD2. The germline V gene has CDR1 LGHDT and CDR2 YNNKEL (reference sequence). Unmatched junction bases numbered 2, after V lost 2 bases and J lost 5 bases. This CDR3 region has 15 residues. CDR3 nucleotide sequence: TGTGCCAGCAGCCAAAGACTAGCGGGAGTAGATACGCAGTATTTT. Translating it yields CASSQRLAGVDTQYF.

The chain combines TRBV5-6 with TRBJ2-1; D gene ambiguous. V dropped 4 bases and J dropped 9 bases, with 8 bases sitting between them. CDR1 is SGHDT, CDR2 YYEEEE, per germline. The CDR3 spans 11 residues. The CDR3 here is CASSLQTEQFF. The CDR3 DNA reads TGTGCCAGCAGCCTACAGACTGAGCAGTTCTTC.

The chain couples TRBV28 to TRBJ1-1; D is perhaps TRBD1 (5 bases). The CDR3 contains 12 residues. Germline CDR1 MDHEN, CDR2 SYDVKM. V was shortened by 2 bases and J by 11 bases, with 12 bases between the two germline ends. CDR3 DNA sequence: TGTGCCAGCAGTTTAGAAGGGACTAAGGCTTTCTTT. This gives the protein CASSLEGTKAFF.

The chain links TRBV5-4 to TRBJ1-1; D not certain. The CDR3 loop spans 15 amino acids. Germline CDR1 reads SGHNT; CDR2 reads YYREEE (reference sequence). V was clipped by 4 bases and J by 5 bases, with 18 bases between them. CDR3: CASSASGRSGTEAFF. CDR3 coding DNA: TGTGCCAGCAGCGCCTCGGGCAGGTCGGGGACTGAAGCTTTCTTT.

CDR3 coding DNA: TGTGCCAGCAGTTCACAGGGGTATCAGCCCCAGCATTTT. Translated, it gives CASSSQGYQPQHF. The V call is TRBV12-3 or TRBV12-4, the J call TRBJ1-5; 7 positions match TRBD1. Losses at the gene ends were 4 bases for V and 5 bases for J; bases not matched to a gene: 2. The CDR3 loop spans 13 amino acids.

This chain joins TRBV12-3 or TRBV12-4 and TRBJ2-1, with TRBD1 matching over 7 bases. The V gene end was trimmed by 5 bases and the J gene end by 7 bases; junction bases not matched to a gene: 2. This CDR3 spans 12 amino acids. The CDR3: CASSLRGNEQFF. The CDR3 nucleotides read TGTGCCAGCAGTCTCAGGGGGAATGAGCAGTTCTTC.

The chain's CDR3 is CASKLAATSTDTQYF. For the CDR3, the DNA is TGCGCCAGCAAGCTAGCGGCCACTAGCACAGATACGCAGTATTTT. This chain joins TRBV5-1 and TRBJ2-3; 7 bases map to TRBD2. Trimming took 6 bases from V and 0 from J; bases not matched to a gene: 7. CDR1 SGHRS and CDR2 YFSETQ come from the germline V gene. The CDR3 length is 15 residues.

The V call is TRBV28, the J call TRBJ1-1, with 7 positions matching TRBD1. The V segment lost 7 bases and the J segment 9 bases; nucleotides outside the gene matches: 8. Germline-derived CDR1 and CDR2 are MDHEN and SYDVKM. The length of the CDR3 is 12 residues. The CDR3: CASTTQGRKAFF. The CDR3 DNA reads TGTGCCAGCACAACACAGGGGAGGAAAGCTTTCTTT.

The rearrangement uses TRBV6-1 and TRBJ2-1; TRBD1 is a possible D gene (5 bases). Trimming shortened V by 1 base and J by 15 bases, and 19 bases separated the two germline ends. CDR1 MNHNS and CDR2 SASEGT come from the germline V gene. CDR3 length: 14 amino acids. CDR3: CASSEDGSTQAPFF. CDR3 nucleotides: TGTGCCAGCAGTGAAGACGGTTCTACACAGGCGCCGTTCTTC.

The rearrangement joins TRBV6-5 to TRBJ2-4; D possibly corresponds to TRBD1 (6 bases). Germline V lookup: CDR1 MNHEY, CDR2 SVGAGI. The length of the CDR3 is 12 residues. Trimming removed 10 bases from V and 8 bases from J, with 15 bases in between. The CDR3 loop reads CAIDNRVDIQYF. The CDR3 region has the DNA TGTGCCATCGACAACAGGGTTGACATTCAGTACTTC.

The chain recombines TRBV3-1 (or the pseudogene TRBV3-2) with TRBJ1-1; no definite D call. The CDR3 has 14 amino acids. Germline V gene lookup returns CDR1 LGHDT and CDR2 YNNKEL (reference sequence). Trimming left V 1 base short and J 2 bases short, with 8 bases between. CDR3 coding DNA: TGTGCCAGCAGCCAAGGGCAGGCAAACACTGAAGCTTTCTTT. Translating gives CASSQGQANTEAFF.

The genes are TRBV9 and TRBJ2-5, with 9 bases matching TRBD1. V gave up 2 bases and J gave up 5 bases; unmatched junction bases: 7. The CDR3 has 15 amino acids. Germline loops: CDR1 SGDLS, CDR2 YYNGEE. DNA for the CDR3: TGTGCCAGCAGCGTTGACAGGGGGGGAATGGAGACCCAGTACTTC. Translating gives CASSVDRGGMETQYF.

The DNA of the CDR3 is TGTGCCAGTAGTATGGGGTCGGGGTTGCAAGAGACCCAGTACTTC. The encoded protein is CASSMGSGLQETQYF. The V and J genes are TRBV19 and TRBJ2-5; D might be TRBD2 (5 bases). V was clipped by 3 bases and J by 2 bases, with 13 bases between them. This CDR3 contains 15 residues. Germline V gives CDR1 LNHDA, CDR2 SQIVND (reference sequence).

In DNA, the CDR3 is TGTGCCAGCAGCCTTGGGCTGGTAGAGACCCAGTACTTC. Protein product: CASSLGLVETQYF. The V and J genes are TRBV11-2 and TRBJ2-5; D is uncertain. CDR3 size: 13 residues. With 5 bases removed from V and 4 bases from J, the gap between germline ends came to 11 bases. Looked up from germline, CDR1 is SGHAT and CDR2 is FQNNGV.

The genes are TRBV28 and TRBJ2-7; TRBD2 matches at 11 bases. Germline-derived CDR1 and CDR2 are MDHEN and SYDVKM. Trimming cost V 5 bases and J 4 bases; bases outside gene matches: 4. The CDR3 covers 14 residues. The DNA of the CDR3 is TGTGCCAGCAGTCGGACTAGCGGGTTATACGAGCAGTACTTC. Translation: CASSRTSGLYEQYF. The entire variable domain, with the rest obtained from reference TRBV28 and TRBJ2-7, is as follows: DVKVTQSSRYLVKRTGEKVFLECVQDMDHENMFWYRQDPGLGLRLIYFSYDVKMKEKGDIPEGYSVSREKKERFSLILESASTNQTSMYLCASSRTSGLYEQYFGPGTRLTVT.

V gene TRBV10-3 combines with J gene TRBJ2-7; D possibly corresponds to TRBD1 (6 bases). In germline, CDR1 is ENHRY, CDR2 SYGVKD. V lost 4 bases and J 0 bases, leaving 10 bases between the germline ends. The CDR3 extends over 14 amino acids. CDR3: CAISGTTGSYEQYF. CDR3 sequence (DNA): TGTGCCATCAGTGGTACGACAGGCTCCTACGAGCAGTACTTC.

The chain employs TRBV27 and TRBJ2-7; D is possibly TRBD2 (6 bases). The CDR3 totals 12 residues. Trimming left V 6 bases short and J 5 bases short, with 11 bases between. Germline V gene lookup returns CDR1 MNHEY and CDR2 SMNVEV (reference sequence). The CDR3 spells CASRQGRNEQYF. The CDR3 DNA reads TGTGCCAGCAGACAAGGGAGGAACGAGCAGTACTTC.

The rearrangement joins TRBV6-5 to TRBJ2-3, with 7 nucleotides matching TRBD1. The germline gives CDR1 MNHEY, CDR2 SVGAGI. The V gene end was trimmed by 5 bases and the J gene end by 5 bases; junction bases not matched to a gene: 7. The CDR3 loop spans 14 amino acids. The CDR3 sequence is CASSRTGVGDTQYF. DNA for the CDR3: TGTGCCAGCAGTCGTACAGGGGTGGGAGATACGCAGTATTTT.

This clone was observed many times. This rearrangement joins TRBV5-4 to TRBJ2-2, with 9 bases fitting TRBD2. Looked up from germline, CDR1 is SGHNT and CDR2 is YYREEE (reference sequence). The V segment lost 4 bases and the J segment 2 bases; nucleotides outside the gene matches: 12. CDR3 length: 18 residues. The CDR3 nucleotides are TGTGCCAGCAGCCCCGGGACTAGCCTCAGGAAAAACACCGGGGAGCTGTTTTTT. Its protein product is CASSPGTSLRKNTGELFF.